Each of the 8 T cell receptor beta chains below was sequenced from the same sample in a study of Graves' ophthalmopathy and Graves' hyperthyroidism. The TCR beta CDR3 regions underwent amplification from RNA transcripts. RT-PCR with HTBI primers came first, then second-round multiplex PCR. TCRdb fed the multiplex PCR reads into MiXCR, producing one record per CDR3 protein. The data show around 340,000 distinct CDR3 sequences, 15% to 20% seen once. The sample taken for sequencing was peripheral blood. These receptors all stem from an adult man with Graves' ophthalmopathy.

This clonotype was counted many times. The genes are TRBV20-1 and TRBJ2-7; TRBD1 matches at 9 bases. CDR3 length: 15 amino acids. J lost 1 base, V lost 0 bases, and 4 bases had no gene match. In germline, CDR1 is DFQATT, CDR2 SNEGSKA (reference sequence). The chain's CDR3 is CSARDPGTGSYEQYF. The CDR3 DNA sequence: TGCAGTGCTAGAGACCCCGGGACAGGGTCCTACGAGCAGTACTTC.

This clonotype has ten or more counts. The chain carries TRBV5-1 and TRBJ2-4, with 7 bases aligning to TRBD2. In germline, CDR1 is SGHRS, CDR2 YFSETQ. This CDR3 has 15 residues. The V gene end was trimmed by 0 bases and the J gene end by 9 bases; junction bases not matched to a gene: 9. The CDR3 coding sequence is TGCGCCAGCAGCTTGGAGGGAGGGGAAGGTGGCATTCAGTACTTC. Its translation is CASSLEGGEGGIQYF.

This clonotype was observed at least ten times. This sequence joins TRBV4-1 and TRBJ2-2, with D perhaps given as TRBD1 or TRBD2 (6 bases each). Germline V gene lookup returns CDR1 MGHRA and CDR2 YSYEKL. Trimming removed 0 bases from V and 2 bases from J, with 19 bases in between. CDR3 length: 19 amino acids. CDR3 DNA sequence: TGCGCCAGCAGCCAAGATCGTCGGGGGCACTTAGCTAACACCGGGGAGCTGTTTTTT. Its translation: CASSQDRRGHLANTGELFF.

As regards this clonotype: This may stem from a read error, because a much larger clone lies one nucleotide away. CDR3 nucleotide sequence: TGTGCCAGCAGTGTAAGGGGGACAGGAGGAGGTGCGGTTCAGCCCCAGCATTTT. It encodes CASSVRGTGGGAVQPQHF. The V and J genes are TRBV6-1 and TRBJ1-5, with TRBD1 identical over 8 bases. Losses at the gene ends were 4 bases for V and 6 bases for J; bases not matched to a gene: 17. The CDR3 consists of 18 residues. CDR1 and CDR2 from the germline V gene are MNHNS and SASEGT.

This clonotype has at least ten counts. CDR3 sequence: CASSSMEGAGPNVLTF. CDR3 DNA sequence: TGTGCCAGCAGCTCAATGGAGGGGGCAGGACCCAACGTCCTGACTTTC. The chain carries TRBV5-4 and TRBJ2-6, with D maybe TRBD1 (7 bases). V was clipped by 3 bases and J by 8 bases, with 18 bases between them. This CDR3 comprises 16 residues. Germline assignment: CDR1 SGHNT and CDR2 YYREEE (reference sequence). Full variable domain (missing parts from reference TRBV5-4 and TRBJ2-6): ETGVTQSPTHLIKTRGQQVTLRCSSQSGHNTVSWYQQALGQGPQFIFQYYREEENGRGNFPPRFSGLQFPNYSSELNVNALELDDSALYLCASSSMEGAGPNVLTFGAGSRLTVL.

This clonotype has a handful of counts. A clone one base away is much larger, so this may be a read error. J is TRBJ1-2 and V is TRBV7-2; D call uncertain. Germline-derived CDR1 and CDR2 are SGHTA and FQGNSA. The V and J ends lost 3 bases and 4 bases respectively, with 6 bases between them. The CDR3 covers 12 residues. Here the CDR3 DNA reads TGTGCCAGCAGCTTTGAGGTCTATGGCTACACCTTC. The encoded protein is CASSFEVYGYTF.

This clonotype showed up many times. The chain links TRBV12-3 or TRBV12-4 to TRBJ1-2; D is uncertain. Trimming removed 5 bases from V and 7 bases from J, with 14 bases in between. The CDR3 spans 13 residues. CDR3 coding DNA: TGTGCCAGCAGTCCCGCGGCTGTCTTTGGCTACACCTTC. Amino acid sequence: CASSPAAVFGYTF.

Many counts were recorded for this clonotype. The chain uses TRBV6-2 or TRBV6-3 and TRBJ1-1, with unresolved D. This CDR3 has 12 amino acids. V gave up 8 bases and J gave up 4 bases, with 11 bases separating them. Germline V gene data show CDR1 as MNHEY and CDR2 as SVGEGT. CDR3 residues: CASRRIGTEAFF. CDR3 nucleotide sequence: TGTGCCAGCCGGCGAATCGGCACTGAAGCTTTCTTT.